Listed below are T cell receptor beta chains from one sample, sequenced in a study of CD8 T cells in Susac syndrome. A single record per CDR3 protein comes from TCRdb applying MiXCR to the immunoSEQ multiplex PCR reads. Of about 140,000 distinct CDR3 sequences in the sample, around 95% were seen once. Material: CD4+ T cells from PBMCs. The receptors come from a human donor with Susac syndrome. CDR3s include the opening cysteine and the closing phenylalanine or tryptophan. The D gene is left open where the match is weak. Some rows have no size entry. The others give once, few or many, or a class for an expanded clone.

len: 14; abundance: NA; d_gene: NA; j_gene: TRBJ2-7; v_gene: TRBV9; CDR3aa: CASSPSEGPYEQYF; CDR3nt: TGTGCCAGCAGCCCCTCGGAGGGACCCTACGAGCAGTACTTC
len: 14; abundance: NA; d_gene: TRBD2; j_gene: TRBJ2-7; v_gene: TRBV30; CDR3aa: CASTRGAFSYEQYF; CDR3nt: TGTGCCTCCACGCGGGGGGCCTTTTCCTACGAGCAGTACTTC
len: 16; abundance: NA; d_gene: TRBD1; j_gene: TRBJ1-6; v_gene: TRBV6-1; CDR3aa: CASIKTGGAQNSPLHF; CDR3nt: TGTGCCAGCATCAAGACAGGGGGCGCACAGAATTCACCCCTCCACTTT
len: 12; abundance: NA; d_gene: NA; j_gene: TRBJ2-1; v_gene: TRBV6-6; CDR3aa: CASSPSGNEQFF; CDR3nt: TGTGCCAGCAGCCCAAGCGGGAATGAGCAGTTCTTC
len: 18; abundance: NA; d_gene: TRBD2; j_gene: TRBJ2-1; v_gene: TRBV9; CDR3aa: CASSGKSLAGGSYNEQFF; CDR3nt: TGTGCCAGCAGCGGGAAGAGCCTAGCGGGGGGATCCTACAATGAGCAGTTCTTC
len: 13; abundance: few; d_gene: NA; j_gene: TRBJ2-1; v_gene: TRBV9; CDR3aa: CASSVAGYNEQFF; CDR3nt: TGTGCCAGCAGCGTAGCAGGTTACAATGAGCAGTTCTTC
len: 15; abundance: once; d_gene: NA; j_gene: TRBJ1-1; v_gene: TRBV4-3; CDR3aa: CASSQKQKTNTEAFF; CDR3nt: TGCGCCAGCAGCCAGAAACAGAAAACGAACACTGAAGCTTTCTTT
len: 14; abundance: NA; d_gene: TRBD2; j_gene: TRBJ2-3; v_gene: TRBV20-1; CDR3aa: CSAATSGSIDTQYF; CDR3nt: TGCAGTGCTGCAACTAGCGGGAGTATAGATACGCAGTATTTT
len: 12; abundance: NA; d_gene: NA; j_gene: TRBJ2-3; v_gene: TRBV20-1; CDR3aa: CSAAWGPDTQYF; CDR3nt: TGCAGTGCAGCCTGGGGGCCAGATACGCAGTATTTT
len: 16; abundance: NA; d_gene: TRBD1; j_gene: TRBJ1-1; v_gene: TRBV2; CDR3aa: CASSAYPGQVDTEAFF; CDR3nt: TGTGCCAGCAGCGCATATCCGGGACAGGTGGACACTGAAGCTTTCTTT
len: 20; abundance: NA; d_gene: TRBD1; j_gene: TRBJ2-1; v_gene: TRBV29-1; CDR3aa: CSVSGTGGAAPQSSYNEQFF; CDR3nt: TGCAGCGTGTCCGGGACAGGGGGCGCGGCACCACAGTCCTCCTACAATGAGCAGTTCTTC
len: 15; abundance: NA; d_gene: TRBD1; j_gene: TRBJ2-7; v_gene: TRBV12-3/TRBV12-4; CDR3aa: CASSFAGQGSSEQYF; CDR3nt: TGTGCCAGCAGTTTCGCGGGACAGGGGAGCTCCGAGCAGTACTTC
len: 12; abundance: NA; d_gene: NA; j_gene: TRBJ1-2; v_gene: TRBV27; CDR3aa: CASSLQGNGYTF; CDR3nt: TGTGCCAGCAGCCTGCAGGGAAATGGCTACACCTTC
len: 13; abundance: once; d_gene: TRBD1; j_gene: TRBJ2-5; v_gene: TRBV25-1; CDR3aa: CASRQGAKETQYF; CDR3nt: TGTGCCAGCAGACAGGGGGCGAAAGAGACCCAGTACTTC
len: 14; abundance: NA; d_gene: NA; j_gene: TRBJ1-3; v_gene: TRBV7-9; CDR3aa: CASSLASSGNTIYF; CDR3nt: TGTGCCAGCAGCTTAGCTAGCTCTGGAAACACCATATATTTT
len: 14; abundance: NA; d_gene: NA; j_gene: TRBJ1-5; v_gene: TRBV6-6; CDR3aa: CASSYGTLNQPQHF; CDR3nt: TGTGCCAGCAGTTACGGGACATTAAATCAGCCCCAGCATTTT
len: 16; abundance: NA; d_gene: TRBD2; j_gene: TRBJ2-3; v_gene: TRBV29-1; CDR3aa: CSVLFDRGGRTDTQYF; CDR3nt: TGCAGCGTCCTATTCGATCGGGGCGGGAGGACCGATACGCAGTATTTT
len: 14; abundance: NA; d_gene: NA; j_gene: TRBJ1-1; v_gene: TRBV9; CDR3aa: CASSSGVSKTEAFF; CDR3nt: TGTGCCAGCAGCTCGGGGGTTAGTAAGACTGAAGCTTTCTTT
len: 12; abundance: NA; d_gene: NA; j_gene: TRBJ2-1; v_gene: TRBV28; CDR3aa: CASKLEGPEQFF; CDR3nt: TGTGCCAGCAAGCTGGAGGGACCTGAGCAGTTCTTC
len: 11; abundance: NA; d_gene: TRBD2; j_gene: TRBJ2-1; v_gene: TRBV30; CDR3aa: CACGGENEQFF; CDR3nt: TGTGCCTGCGGGGGGGAGAATGAGCAGTTCTTC
len: 14; abundance: NA; d_gene: NA; j_gene: TRBJ1-6; v_gene: TRBV30; CDR3aa: CAWSVGQLNSPLHF; CDR3nt: TGTGCCTGGAGTGTAGGGCAACTAAATTCACCCCTCCACTTT
len: 14; abundance: NA; d_gene: NA; j_gene: TRBJ2-7; v_gene: TRBV3-1; CDR3aa: CASSQTGTLREQYF; CDR3nt: TGTGCCAGCAGCCAAACCGGGACACTACGTGAGCAGTACTTC
len: 14; abundance: NA; d_gene: TRBD1; j_gene: TRBJ1-1; v_gene: TRBV28; CDR3aa: CASSLGQDMIEAFF; CDR3nt: TGTGCCAGCAGTTTGGGACAGGACATGATTGAAGCTTTCTTT
len: 13; abundance: NA; d_gene: NA; j_gene: TRBJ2-7; v_gene: TRBV18; CDR3aa: CASSPTGEDEQYF; CDR3nt: TGTGCCAGCTCCCCAACCGGGGAAGACGAGCAGTACTTC
len: 13; abundance: NA; d_gene: NA; j_gene: TRBJ1-2; v_gene: TRBV30; CDR3aa: CAWARGGSYGYTF; CDR3nt: TGTGCCTGGGCACGGGGGGGTAGCTATGGCTACACCTTC
len: 14; abundance: NA; d_gene: NA; j_gene: TRBJ1-2; v_gene: TRBV18; CDR3aa: CASSPQGNPYGYTF; CDR3nt: TGTGCCAGCTCACCACAGGGGAACCCCTATGGCTACACCTTC
len: 14; abundance: few; d_gene: NA; j_gene: TRBJ2-1; v_gene: TRBV6-4; CDR3aa: CASSRNDPRDEQFF; CDR3nt: TGTGCCAGCAGTCGCAACGACCCCCGCGATGAGCAGTTCTTC
len: 13; abundance: NA; d_gene: NA; j_gene: TRBJ2-3; v_gene: TRBV20-1; CDR3aa: CSSPASGTDTQYF; CDR3nt: TGCAGTAGCCCGGCTTCCGGCACAGATACGCAGTATTTT
len: 14; abundance: NA; d_gene: NA; j_gene: TRBJ1-1; v_gene: TRBV20-1; CDR3aa: CSAGPGNSNTEAFF; CDR3nt: TGCAGTGCTGGGCCGGGGAACTCGAACACTGAAGCTTTCTTT
len: 16; abundance: NA; d_gene: NA; j_gene: TRBJ2-2; v_gene: TRBV9; CDR3aa: CASSADAGKGAGELFF; CDR3nt: TGTGCCAGCAGCGCCGATGCAGGGAAAGGGGCCGGGGAGCTGTTTTTT
len: 12; abundance: once; d_gene: NA; j_gene: TRBJ1-1; v_gene: TRBV12-1; CDR3aa: CASGGGDTEAFF; CDR3nt: TGTGCCAGCGGAGGAGGGGACACTGAAGCTTTCTTT
len: 12; abundance: NA; d_gene: NA; j_gene: TRBJ1-1; v_gene: TRBV30; CDR3aa: CAWMRGETEAFF; CDR3nt: TGTGCCTGGATGCGGGGGGAGACTGAAGCTTTCTTT
len: 12; abundance: NA; d_gene: NA; j_gene: TRBJ2-7; v_gene: TRBV3-1; CDR3aa: CAVRRRTYEQYF; CDR3nt: TGTGCCGTCCGGCGGCGAACCTACGAGCAGTACTTC
len: 15; abundance: NA; d_gene: NA; j_gene: TRBJ1-5; v_gene: TRBV10-3; CDR3aa: CAISESGRLNQPQHF; CDR3nt: TGTGCCATCAGTGAGTCGGGCAGGTTGAATCAGCCCCAGCATTTT
len: 15; abundance: NA; d_gene: NA; j_gene: TRBJ1-1; v_gene: TRBV7-9; CDR3aa: CASSLVSNPNTEAFF; CDR3nt: TGTGCCAGCAGCTTAGTGTCAAACCCGAACACTGAAGCTTTCTTT
len: 14; abundance: NA; d_gene: TRBD1; j_gene: TRBJ1-5; v_gene: TRBV19; CDR3aa: CASSVTGGRQPQHF; CDR3nt: TGTGCCAGTAGCGTGACAGGGGGCCGTCAACCCCAGCATTTT
len: 14; abundance: NA; d_gene: NA; j_gene: TRBJ2-5; v_gene: TRBV20-1; CDR3aa: CSARVGTPQETQYF; CDR3nt: TGCAGTGCTAGAGTCGGGACCCCCCAAGAGACCCAGTACTTC
len: 16; abundance: NA; d_gene: TRBD1; j_gene: TRBJ2-3; v_gene: TRBV19; CDR3aa: CASSSDSRGSTDTQYF; CDR3nt: TGTGCCAGTAGTAGTGACTCCAGGGGGAGCACAGATACGCAGTATTTT
len: 12; abundance: NA; d_gene: TRBD2; j_gene: TRBJ2-1; v_gene: TRBV30; CDR3aa: CAWRLADNEQFF; CDR3nt: TGTGCCTGGCGACTAGCGGATAATGAGCAGTTCTTC
len: 13; abundance: NA; d_gene: NA; j_gene: TRBJ2-1; v_gene: TRBV6-2/TRBV6-3; CDR3aa: CASSEGNPDEQFF; CDR3nt: TGTGCCAGCAGCGAAGGGAATCCAGATGAGCAGTTCTTC
len: 13; abundance: NA; d_gene: NA; j_gene: TRBJ1-1; v_gene: TRBV9; CDR3aa: CASSDTSNTEAFF; CDR3nt: TGTGCCAGCAGCGACACTTCGAACACTGAAGCTTTCTTT
len: 13; abundance: NA; d_gene: NA; j_gene: TRBJ2-1; v_gene: TRBV20-1; CDR3aa: CSASGGLGHEQFF; CDR3nt: TGCAGTGCTAGCGGGGGGCTAGGGCATGAGCAGTTCTTC
len: 18; abundance: NA; d_gene: NA; j_gene: TRBJ2-1; v_gene: TRBV24-1; CDR3aa: CATSDPPLGRTEYNEQFF; CDR3nt: TGTGCCACCAGTGACCCCCCCCTGGGCCGGACAGAATACAATGAGCAGTTCTTC
len: 16; abundance: NA; d_gene: TRBD2; j_gene: TRBJ2-1; v_gene: TRBV5-6; CDR3aa: CASSLVGGRTYNEQFF; CDR3nt: TGTGCCAGCAGCTTGGTAGGCGGGAGAACCTACAATGAGCAGTTCTTC
len: 15; abundance: NA; d_gene: NA; j_gene: TRBJ2-3; v_gene: TRBV20-1; CDR3aa: CSALIGTGVLDTQYF; CDR3nt: TGCAGTGCCTTGATAGGGACTGGGGTTTTGGATACGCAGTATTTT